This T cell receptor beta chain was captured in a study of cytomegalovirus exposure and HLA in healthy donors. PCR amplification relied on 60 Vbeta primers (plus 13 Jbeta primers). Here immunoSEQ multiplex PCR was the method, and the copy in TCRdb shows in-frame clones only, minus some. Of about 140,000 clones detected, 60% to 85% appear once; the ten largest clones hold 1.5% to 2%. About this clone itself: The antigen is not known.

Study-wide findings and caveats: A later analysis linked around 15,000 TCR beta sequences to HLA alleles at 0.05 false discovery rate.

The receptor comes from a female donor in good health and CMV-seropositive. The specimen sequenced was PBMCs.

The CDR3 spells CASSLLSGSSTDTQYF. In nucleotides, the CDR3 is TGTGCCAGCAGTTTATTATCTGGGAGCAGTACAGATACGCAGTATTTT. The V gene is TRBV28, the J gene TRBJ2-3; maybe TRBD2 (5 bases). This CDR3 comprises 16 residues. V gave up 1 base and J gave up 3 bases, with 14 bases separating them. Germline lookup yields CDR1 MDHEN and CDR2 SYDVKM.